This T cell receptor (beta chain) was recorded in a study of OX40 agonist ivuxolimab in advanced cancers. V shed 1 base and J 4 bases; nucleotides not matched to a gene: 7. Germline lookup yields CDR1 MGHRA and CDR2 YSYEKL. The CDR3 has 15 residues. Measured with immunoSEQ multiplex PCR; TCRdb has only the in-frame clones, and not every one. The sample yields some 41,000 clones, roughly 88% seen once. As regards this clone: What it recognizes is unknown.

Findings of the study overall: Patients with a partial response at 0.1-3.0 mg/kg had among the lowest clonal expansion.

The clonotype comes from an adult with an advanced solid tumor such as melanoma, head and neck, liver or kidney cancer. This chain joins TRBV4-1 and TRBJ2-7; 7 bases fit TRBD2. This material consisted of CD4+ or CD8+ T cells sorted from blood, taken in a trial of the OX40 agonist ivuxolimab. The CDR3 DNA reads TGCGCCAGCAGCCAAGCTGCGGGAGTTAGTTACGAGCAGTACTTC. It specifies CASSQAAGVSYEQYF.